This T cell receptor (beta chain) was recovered during a study of Ad26.COV2.S vaccination and SARS-CoV-2 variants. V dropped 6 bases and J dropped 5; count of bases not matched to a gene: 13. This CDR3 has 15 amino acids. Germline CDR1 reads KGHSH; CDR2 reads LQKENI. Treatment here: some 20 received Ad26.COV2.S at low or high dose, single or two shots; about five received placebo; per-sample allocation not given. Samples were taken on day 63 after the first vaccine or placebo injection. This clone was picked up one time. Produced via immunoSEQ multiplex PCR; TCRdb's table is partial and in-frame only. The sample holds 400,000 to 500,000 clones, roughly nine tenths seen once.

The sequencing here drew on peripheral blood, taken in a trial of Ad26.COV2.S vaccine versus placebo. The receptor was derived from a person aged 18-60 years who received the Ad26.COV2.S COVID-19 vaccine or a placebo. The chain links TRBV18 to TRBJ2-7; 7 bases are a match to TRBD1. The CDR3 region has the DNA TGTGCCAGCTCCCTCCAGATGACAGGGCCCAACGAGCAGTACTTC. Amino acid sequence: CASSLQMTGPNEQYF.